What follows describes a single TCR beta chain. Its antigen is not known. Some clones are missing from TCRdb's copy, which holds only in-frame ones; the method was immunoSEQ multiplex PCR. The sample consists of some 150,000 clones, roughly 89% of them appearing once. The CDR3 covers 13 residues. Trimming stripped 3 bases from V and 0 bases from J, with 4 bases between. This sample was taken from a study of T cell responses to AZD1222 COVID-19 vaccine. Background on the study: Samples with a second dose at about 4 or about 12 weeks were pooled together. Whole-study results and caveats: Repertoires were obtained solely post-peak T cell response. As reported, nearly half of all spike-specific TCRs target variant regions that are unmutated. Increased Spike-specific TCR breadth and depth were observed after two AZD1222 doses.

The V and J genes are TRBV12-3 or TRBV12-4 and TRBJ2-3; no definite D call. The receptor was isolated from an adult in good health. This material consisted of peripheral blood, taken on day 0 of AZD1222 vaccination. Here the CDR3 reads CASSFYSTDTQYF. The DNA of the CDR3 is TGTGCCAGCAGTTTCTATAGCACAGATACGCAGTATTTT.